A single sample is the source of the 29 T cell receptor beta chains below, sequenced in a study of CD4 and CD8 cells across lung adenocarcinoma regions. TCRdb analysed the PCR reads with MiXCR anew, one entry per CDR3 protein. The sample shows about 3,300 distinct CDR3 sequences, 64% of them seen only once. The specimen sequenced was CD4+ T cells from the margin of a lung tumor. These receptors came from a female donor with lung adenocarcinoma. The CD4 and CD8 labels of this study may be unreliable.

This clonotype was seen more than once but under ten times. This chain joins TRBV3-1 and TRBJ1-1; D might be TRBD1 (6 bases). The length of the CDR3 is 16 residues. The V gene lost 3 bases and the J gene lost 6 bases, with 20 bases spanning the gap. Germline V gene data show CDR1 as LGHDT and CDR2 as YNNKEL (reference sequence). CDR3 residues: CASSQTGPGGHAEAFF. In DNA, the CDR3 is TGTGCCAGCAGCCAGACAGGTCCCGGCGGGCACGCTGAAGCTTTCTTT. The whole variable domain, filled in from reference TRBV3-1 and TRBJ1-1, reads DTAVSQTPKYLVTQMGNDKSIKCEQNLGHDTMYWYKQDSKKFLKIMFSYNNKELIINETVPNRFSPKSPDKAHLNLHINSLELGDSAVYFCASSQTGPGGHAEAFFGQGTRLTVV.

This clonotype was found a few times. V gene TRBV6-1 combines with J gene TRBJ1-2, with 11 bases matching TRBD1. The CDR3 length is 15 residues. The germline gives CDR1 MNHNS, CDR2 SASEGT. V was clipped by 4 bases and J by 4 bases; unmatched bases: 5. CDR3 coding DNA: TGTGCCAGCAGTGGGGGACAGGGGGGGCTCTATGGCTACACCTTC. Translating it yields CASSGGQGGLYGYTF.

The chain recombines TRBV7-2 with TRBJ2-3; 11 positions match TRBD2. Germline V lookup: CDR1 SGHTA, CDR2 FQGNSA. Trimming took 3 bases from V and 0 from J; bases not matched to a gene: 5. CDR3 length equals 17 residues. The CDR3 region has the DNA TGTGCCAGCAGCTTCGGGACTAGCGGACCTAGCACAGATACGCAGTATTTT. Protein: CASSFGTSGPSTDTQYF.

The chain uses TRBV3-1 and TRBJ2-1; possibly TRBD2 for D (6 bases). The germline gives CDR1 LGHDT, CDR2 YNNKEL (reference sequence). This CDR3 region has 14 residues. Trimming removed 4 bases at V and 6 bases at J, with 13 bases between. The DNA for the CDR3 is TGTGCCAGCAGCCCAAGGGGACTGGGCAATGAGCAGTTCTTC. This codes for CASSPRGLGNEQFF.

This CDR3 reads CASSVFQGTSYNEQFF. The DNA for the CDR3 is TGTGCCAGCAGTGTCTTCCAGGGTACGTCCTACAATGAGCAGTTCTTC. The V gene is TRBV6-1, the J gene TRBJ2-1; maybe TRBD1 (5 bases). The ends were cut back, 4 bases at V and 1 base at J, with 14 bases in the middle. CDR3 size: 16 residues. Germline CDR1 and CDR2: MNHNS and SASEGT.

This sequence joins TRBV7-3 and TRBJ2-7; 8 nucleotides agree with TRBD2. Gene TRBJ2-5 matches the end of the DNA better, so the J call may be wrong. Germline loops: CDR1 SGHTA, CDR2 FQGTGA. This CDR3 has 15 residues. The CDR3 region has the DNA TGTGCCAGCAGCTTAACTGGCGGGGGGCAAGAGACCCAGTACTTC. Residues: CASSLTGGGQETQYF.

This clonotype turned up a few times. The CDR3 loop is CASRLQYSYNEQFF. DNA of the CDR3: TGTGCCAGCAGACTACAATACTCCTACAATGAGCAGTTCTTC. The gene calls are TRBV6-1 and TRBJ2-1; D remains ambiguous. V was pared by 6 bases and J by 0 bases, with 9 bases between. Per germline, CDR1 MNHNS and CDR2 SASEGT. The CDR3 has 14 residues.

The V and J genes are TRBV25-1 and TRBJ2-3; D gene uncertain. V shed 3 bases and J shed 6 bases, with 13 bases lying between them. There are 14 residues in the CDR3. Germline CDR1 reads MGHDK; CDR2 reads SYGVNS. As DNA, the CDR3 is TGTGCCAGCAGTGATGGGCAGGCGGAGGATACGCAGTATTTT. Encoded protein: CASSDGQAEDTQYF.

V and J are TRBV12-3 or TRBV12-4 and TRBJ2-5, with 10 bases identical to TRBD2. The V gene end was trimmed by 6 bases and the J gene end by 7 bases; junction bases not matched to a gene: 8. This CDR3 is 14 amino acids long. The CDR3 DNA reads as TGTGCCAGCAGCCCGGGACTAGCGTGGTCGACCCAGTACTTC. Translation gives CASSPGLAWSTQYF.

The CDR3 reads CASSQGTPFDTQYF. CDR3 nucleotide sequence: TGTGCCAGCAGCCAAGGGACTCCGTTTGATACGCAGTATTTT. The chain has TRBV7-2 and TRBJ2-3; the D gene is possibly TRBD2 (6 bases). V lost 5 bases and J lost 6, with 15 bases in between. Germline V CDR1 and CDR2: SGHTA, FQGNSA. The CDR3 sequence is 14 residues long.

This clonotype is large in the sample. This chain connects TRBV7-2 to TRBJ2-7; no definite D call. Trimming cost V 1 base and J 3 bases, with 13 bases left between them. CDR3 length equals 15 residues. Germline values: CDR1 SGHTA, CDR2 FQGNSA. The CDR3 spells CASSLDHLQFYEQYF. CDR3 in DNA: TGTGCCAGCAGCTTAGACCATCTCCAGTTCTACGAGCAGTACTTC.

This clonotype was counted a few times. This chain connects TRBV6-1 to TRBJ2-1, with TRBD1 as a possible D gene (7 bases). The CDR3 has 14 amino acids. V shed 7 bases and J shed 13 bases, with 23 bases lying between them. In germline, CDR1 is MNHNS, CDR2 SASEGT. The CDR3 coding sequence is TGTGCCAGCACCCCTCAGGGGGAGGCGGCAGCCCAGTTCTTC. Residues: CASTPQGEAAAQFF.

V usage is TRBV6-1 and J usage is TRBJ1-6; no reliable D call. The germline V and J ends were trimmed by 0 bases and 10 bases, with 13 bases remaining between them. The CDR3 is made up of 15 amino acids. The germline V gene encodes CDR1 MNHNS and CDR2 SASEGT. CDR3 sequence: CASSEAAVSGSPLHF. The CDR3 DNA follows: TGTGCCAGCAGTGAAGCGGCAGTTTCAGGATCACCCCTCCACTTT.

The chain recombines TRBV5-1 with TRBJ2-3; D uncertain. Trimming cost V 0 bases and J 0 bases, with 8 bases left between them. Per germline, CDR1 SGHRS and CDR2 YFSETQ. The CDR3 is 15 amino acids. The CDR3 DNA reads TGCGCCAGCAGCTTGGGACTGGTTAGCACAGATACGCAGTATTTT. Protein: CASSLGLVSTDTQYF.

This clonotype was seen a few times. J is TRBJ2-5 and V is TRBV6-1; TRBD1 is a possible D gene (6 bases). Germline CDR1 reads MNHNS; CDR2 reads SASEGT. CDR3 length: 15 residues. V lost 2 bases and J lost 10, with 20 bases in between. DNA for the CDR3: TGTGCCAGCAGTGAATATGTTGGACAGCGAGGAGGCCAGTACTTC. Translating gives CASSEYVGQRGGQYF.

The chain carries TRBV6-1 and TRBJ2-1; 8 bases fit TRBD1. Matching the DNA end better, TRBJ2-7 makes the J call doubtful. CDR3 length equals 15 residues. The germline CDR1 and CDR2 sequences are MNHNS and SASEGT. For the CDR3, the DNA is TGTGCCACCACTGAACAGGGGGAGTTGTCCTACGAGCAGTACTTC. It encodes CATTEQGELSYEQYF.

The rearrangement joins TRBV12-3 or TRBV12-4 to TRBJ2-1, with D possibly being TRBD2 (6 bases). CDR3 length equals 12 residues. Trimming took 8 bases from V and 5 from J, leaving 10 bases between them. The CDR3 sequence: CASLEGNNEQFF. Here the CDR3 DNA reads TGTGCCAGCTTGGAGGGGAACAATGAGCAGTTCTTC.

V and J are TRBV7-2 and TRBJ1-1; D gene uncertain. Trimming removed 5 bases at V and 5 bases at J, with 15 bases between. Germline V lookup: CDR1 SGHTA, CDR2 FQGNSA. The CDR3 runs 14 residues. This CDR3 is CASSTTGVLTEAFF. CDR3 nucleotides: TGTGCCAGCAGCACCACGGGAGTCTTGACTGAAGCTTTCTTT.

This clonotype was seen once. The gene calls are TRBV6-5 and TRBJ2-7, with D possibly being TRBD1 (5 bases). This CDR3 region has 15 residues. The germline V and J ends were trimmed by 2 bases and 0 bases, with 11 bases remaining between them. Germline CDR1 MNHEY, CDR2 SVGAGI. The CDR3 DNA reads as TGTGCCAGCAGTTACAGGCAGGGTATCTCCTACGAGCAGTACTTC. Translated, it gives CASSYRQGISYEQYF.

The chain joins TRBV6-1 to TRBJ2-7, with TRBD2 identical over 7 bases. V was clipped by 7 bases and J by 0 bases; unmatched bases: 3. This CDR3 region has 13 residues. CDR1 and CDR2 (germline): MNHNS, SASEGT. The CDR3 DNA sequence: TGTGCCAGCAAGCTAGCGGACTCCTACGAGCAGTACTTC. Translating gives CASKLADSYEQYF.

This clonotype appeared once. This chain joins TRBV6-5 and TRBJ2-4, with D hard to call. The ends were cut back, 2 bases at V and 8 bases at J, with 13 bases in the middle. This CDR3 contains 14 residues. Per the germline V gene, CDR1 is MNHEY and CDR2 is SVGAGI. Here the CDR3 reads CASSYTASKDIQYF. The CDR3 DNA reads as TGTGCCAGCAGTTACACGGCTAGTAAGGACATTCAGTACTTC.

V is TRBV7-2 and J is TRBJ2-1, with 10 bases matching TRBD2. This CDR3 comprises 15 residues. Per the germline V gene, CDR1 is SGHTA and CDR2 is FQGNSA. V lost 5 bases to trimming and J lost 3 bases; unmatched junction nucleotides: 4. The CDR3 DNA follows: TGTGCCAGCAGCCATACTAGCGGGGTCTACAATGAGCAGTTCTTC. Amino acid sequence: CASSHTSGVYNEQFF.

The DNA of the CDR3 is TGTGCCAGCAGCTTGACGTGGGGCGGAGGGAACATTCAGTACTTC. This translates into CASSLTWGGGNIQYF. V usage is TRBV7-2 and J usage is TRBJ2-4; tentative D call: TRBD2 (6 bases). CDR1 is SGHTA and CDR2 is FQGNSA in the germline V gene. CDR3 size: 15 residues. V was shortened by 3 bases and J by 7 bases, with 16 bases between the two germline ends.

The chain combines TRBV7-2 with TRBJ2-4; either TRBD1 or TRBD2 may supply D (5 bases each). CDR1 is SGHTA, CDR2 FQGNSA, per germline. The length of the CDR3 is 13 residues. The V and J ends lost 4 bases and 7 bases respectively, with 11 bases between them. CDR3 coding DNA: TGTGCCAGCAGCTACGGGACGTGGAACATTCAGTACTTC. This encodes CASSYGTWNIQYF. The variable domain in full, completed from reference TRBV7-2 and TRBJ2-4, reads GAGVSQSPSNKVTEKGKDVELRCDPISGHTALYWYRQSLGQGLEFLIYFQGNSAPDKSGLPSDRFSAERTGGSVSTLTIQRTQQEDSAVYLCASSYGTWNIQYFGAGTRLSVL.

The sample holds a few counts of this clonotype. The chain couples TRBV7-2 to TRBJ2-7; 10 positions match TRBD2. J lost 5 bases, V lost 2 bases, and 9 bases had no gene match. The CDR3 extends over 16 amino acids. Per germline, CDR1 SGHTA and CDR2 FQGNSA. In DNA, the CDR3 is TGTGCCAGCAGCTTACTCGGGCTAGCGGGAGTAAACGAGCAGTACTTC. Amino acids: CASSLLGLAGVNEQYF.

V is TRBV6-5 and J is TRBJ2-3, with D perhaps being TRBD1 or TRBD2 (6 bases each). Per the germline V gene, CDR1 is MNHEY and CDR2 is SVGAGI. Trimming stripped 0 bases from V and 3 bases from J, with 22 bases between. This CDR3 is 19 amino acids long. The CDR3 sequence: CASSYSRGAGVSKTDTQYF. The CDR3 region has the DNA TGTGCCAGCAGTTACTCGAGGGGGGCAGGTGTTTCGAAAACAGATACGCAGTATTTT.

The gene calls are TRBV3-1 and TRBJ2-1, with 7 positions matching TRBD2. The J call is in doubt because the DNA end fits TRBJ2-5 better. The germline CDR1 and CDR2 sequences are LGHDT and YNNKEL (reference sequence). There are 15 residues in the CDR3. The CDR3, as DNA: TGTGCCAGCAGCCACGGACTAGTCTTTCTAGAGACCCAGTACTTC. Translating gives CASSHGLVFLETQYF.

The sample holds a few counts of this clonotype. The chain employs TRBV12-3 or TRBV12-4 and TRBJ2-1, with TRBD2 identical over 10 bases. This CDR3 is built from 14 residues. Trimming at V came to 3 bases and at J to 6 bases, leaving 2 bases not matched to a gene. The DNA of the CDR3 is TGTGCCAGCAGTTTGCCTAGCGGGAGCAATGAGCAGTTCTTC. Residues: CASSLPSGSNEQFF.

The chain joins TRBV6-1 to TRBJ2-1; D is possibly TRBD1 (6 bases). The CDR3 sequence is 16 residues long. The V gene's germline CDR1 is MNHNS and CDR2 SASEGT. Trimming removed 4 bases at V and 0 bases at J, with 13 bases between. CDR3 nucleotide sequence: TGTGCCAGCAGTGTCTGGACAGACCGCTCCTACAATGAGCAGTTCTTC. Translated: CASSVWTDRSYNEQFF.